The clone carrying this T cell receptor beta chain was counted many times. The sample originates from a study of human T cells and chemical hapten exposure. About the study: Sensitization was performed using 2% DPC on a 2 cm by 2 cm upper inner arm skin site.

The CDR3 runs 15 residues. Germline-derived CDR1 and CDR2 are KGHSH and LQKENI. V was trimmed by 3 bases and J by 5 bases, leaving 16 bases between them. Documented time point: patch test 2, 6 weeks after DPC sensitization. Stated treatment: therapeutic diphenylcyclopropenone sensitization with weekly scalp DPC. Within the library, unique molecular identifiers were attached to each individual cDNA molecule. Authors' data handling: Sample TCR counts, which ranged from about 20,000 to 690,600, had a median of 95,638. TCRdb independently ran MiXCR on the RACE reads; one entry per CDR3 protein. The V and J calls here are based on TCRdb, not the publication. The table records tens of thousands of distinct CDR3 sequences, about a tenth of them present only once.

The receptor was isolated from a woman aged 25-40 years with alopecia areata. Some clones in this sample may be carry-over from other donors' samples. Sequenced material: whole blood, taken in connection with sensitization to the hapten diphenylcyclopropenone (DPC). This sequence joins TRBV18 and TRBJ1-1; D ambiguous. CDR3 sequence: CASSPYRGMETEAFF. DNA of the CDR3: TGTGCCAGCTCACCTTATCGTGGAATGGAAACTGAAGCTTTCTTT.